One and the same sample provided the 29 T cell receptor beta chains below, sequenced in a study of blood T cell repertoires in COVID-19. Produced via immunoSEQ multiplex PCR; TCRdb's table is partial and in-frame only. The table includes around 77,000 clones, 90% detected once. Material: peripheral blood. The source is a woman of 80 years or more with active or convalescent COVID-19.

The V and J genes are TRBV7-2 and TRBJ2-5; maybe TRBD2 (5 bases). The germline V and J ends were trimmed by 3 bases and 5 bases, with 13 bases remaining between them. Germline CDR1 and CDR2: SGHTA and FQGNSA. The CDR3 consists of 14 residues. CDR3 in DNA: TGTGCCAGCAGCTTCTCACGGCGGGTGGAGACCCAGTACTTC. Protein product: CASSFSRRVETQYF.

This chain uses TRBV28 with TRBJ1-1; D unclear. V was clipped by 1 base and J by 1 base, with 7 bases between them. The germline CDR1 and CDR2 sequences are MDHEN and SYDVKM. The CDR3 totals 14 residues. This chain's CDR3 is CASSLFTANTEAFF. The CDR3 region has the DNA TGTGCCAGCAGTTTATTTACAGCGAACACTGAAGCTTTCTTT.

The chain couples TRBV27 to TRBJ1-2; 8 bases are shared with TRBD1. The CDR3 consists of 15 residues. Per germline, CDR1 MNHEY and CDR2 SMNVEV (reference sequence). J was trimmed by 2 bases and V by 5 bases; bases with no gene match: 7. The DNA for the CDR3 is TGTGCCAGCAGTGCCCGCGGGACAGGAAACTATGGCTACACCTTC. This sequence encodes CASSARGTGNYGYTF.

This CDR3 is CASSSALAGDYNEQFF. The DNA for the CDR3 is TGTGCCAGCAGTTCCGCACTAGCGGGGGATTACAATGAGCAGTTCTTC. The chain carries TRBV6-2 or TRBV6-3 and TRBJ2-1; 11 bases agree with TRBD2. Germline V CDR1 and CDR2: MNHEY, SVGEGT. J lost 4 bases, V lost 4 bases, and 6 bases had no gene match. The length of the CDR3 is 16 residues.

This chain joins TRBV5-1 and TRBJ2-2; tentatively, D is TRBD1 (5 bases). The CDR3 sequence is 18 residues long. The V and J ends lost 7 bases and 2 bases respectively, with 24 bases between them. Germline V gives CDR1 SGHRS, CDR2 YFSETQ. CDR3 DNA sequence: TGCGCCAGCTCCCCCTCCCGACAGACCCAGGGCAACACCGGGGAGCTGTTTTTT. This sequence encodes CASSPSRQTQGNTGELFF.

CDR3 sequence reads: CASSLEGAFYNEQFF. The CDR3 DNA reads as TGTGCCAGCAGCTTAGAGGGGGCCTTTTACAATGAGCAGTTCTTC. The gene calls are TRBV7-3 and TRBJ2-1, with TRBD1 identical over 7 bases. The germline CDR1 and CDR2 sequences are SGHTA and FQGTGA. This CDR3 has 15 amino acids. The V segment lost 2 bases and the J segment 4 bases; nucleotides outside the gene matches: 5. Complete variable domain (other parts from reference TRBV7-3 and TRBJ2-1): GAGVSQTPSNKVTEKGKYVELRCDPISGHTALYWYRQSLGQGPEFLIYFQGTGAADDSGLPNDRFFAVRPEGSVSTLKIQRTERGDSAVYLCASSLEGAFYNEQFFGPGTRLTVL.

The chain recombines TRBV28 with TRBJ2-7, with TRBD1 matching 10 bases. The J segment lost 2 bases and the V segment lost 7 bases, leaving 8 bases of the junction unmatched. CDR1 and CDR2 from the germline V gene are MDHEN and SYDVKM. This CDR3 spans 15 amino acids. CDR3 region: CASNHPGQGTYEQYF. In nucleotides, the CDR3 is TGTGCCAGCAACCATCCGGGACAGGGGACCTACGAGCAGTACTTC. Together with reference TRBV28 and TRBJ2-7, the CDR3 gives the full variable domain: DVKVTQSSRYLVKRTGEKVFLECVQDMDHENMFWYRQDPGLGLRLIYFSYDVKMKEKGDIPEGYSVSREKKERFSLILESASTNQTSMYLCASNHPGQGTYEQYFGPGTRLTVT.

This chain links TRBV12-5 with TRBJ1-6; possible D gene TRBD1, 5 bases. V was clipped by 2 bases and J by 12 bases, with 11 bases between them. CDR1 is LGHNT, CDR2 FRNRAP, per germline. This CDR3 is 13 amino acids long. The CDR3 reads CASGLKGRIPLHF. Written as DNA, the CDR3 is TGTGCTAGTGGTTTGAAGGGGCGGATACCCCTCCACTTT. Full variable domain (missing parts from reference TRBV12-5 and TRBJ1-6): DARVTQTPRHKVTEMGQEVTMRCQPILGHNTVFWYRQTMMQGLELLAYFRNRAPLDDSGMPKDRFSAEMPDATLATLKIQPSEPRDSAVYFCASGLKGRIPLHFGNGTRLTVT.

The chain is built from TRBV5-1 and TRBJ2-7, with 13 bases identical to TRBD2. The J segment lost 5 bases and the V segment lost 7 bases, leaving 9 bases of the junction unmatched. Germline loops: CDR1 SGHRS, CDR2 YFSETQ. The CDR3 length is 15 residues. CDR3 residues: CASGLAGAIFNEQYF. CDR3 nucleotide sequence: TGCGCCAGCGGACTAGCGGGGGCCATTTTCAACGAGCAGTACTTC.

The chain employs TRBV7-2 and TRBJ1-5; D remains unclear. Trimming took off 2 bases at V and 0 bases at J, with 8 bases between the two ends. The CDR3 length is 15 residues. The germline V gene encodes CDR1 SGHTA and CDR2 FQGNSA. The chain's CDR3 is CASSLSGYSNQPQHF. The CDR3 DNA sequence: TGTGCCAGCAGCTTATCGGGTTATAGCAATCAGCCCCAGCATTTT.

The V gene is TRBV12-3 or TRBV12-4, the J gene TRBJ1-2, with D possibly matching TRBD1 (6 bases). CDR3 length equals 13 residues. The ends were cut back, 5 bases at V and 8 bases at J, with 15 bases in the middle. CDR3 nucleotide sequence: TGTGCCAGCAGTCTGGGGGCAGTTGGGGGCTACACCTTC. It specifies CASSLGAVGGYTF.

This chain uses TRBV5-6 with TRBJ2-2; 8 positions match TRBD2. The CDR3 sequence is 15 residues long. J was trimmed by 5 bases and V by 0 bases; bases with no gene match: 3. CDR1 SGHDT and CDR2 YYEEEE come from the germline V gene. DNA for the CDR3: TGTGCCAGCAGCTTGGGCGGGGGGCCGACCGGGGAGCTGTTTTTT. Translation gives CASSLGGGPTGELFF.

The chain is built from TRBV5-4 and TRBJ1-6; D gene uncertain. Germline CDR1 SGHNT, CDR2 YYREEE (reference sequence). The CDR3 runs 15 residues. V was cut by 0 bases and J by 0 bases, with 4 bases left in between. CDR3 nucleotides: TGTGCCAGCAGCTTGGATAGCTCCTATAATTCACCCCTCCACTTT. Translation gives CASSLDSSYNSPLHF.

This chain joins TRBV5-4 and TRBJ1-2; D ambiguous. CDR1 SGHNT and CDR2 YYREEE come from the germline V gene (reference sequence). V was shortened by 4 bases and J by 4 bases, with 17 bases between the two germline ends. The CDR3 sequence is 15 residues long. The CDR3 DNA sequence: TGTGCCAGCAGCCCCACCCTAGACCGCGCCTATGGCTACACCTTC. Amino acid sequence: CASSPTLDRAYGYTF.

The chain links TRBV24-1 to TRBJ2-3, with D tentatively TRBD2 (5 bases). The CDR3 has 12 residues. CDR1 is KGHDR and CDR2 is SFDVKD in the germline V gene. Trimming removed 3 bases from V and 10 bases from J, with 10 bases in between. CDR3 in amino acids: CATSDHTEAQYF. CDR3 nucleotide sequence: TGTGCCACCAGTGATCACACGGAGGCGCAGTATTTT.

The V gene is TRBV5-1, the J gene TRBJ1-1; D is unresolved. Trimming removed 1 base from V and 1 base from J, with 8 bases in between. Germline assignment: CDR1 SGHRS and CDR2 YFSETQ. CDR3 length: 14 amino acids. DNA of the CDR3: TGCGCCAGCAGCTTGCAACAGTCGAACACTGAAGCTTTCTTT. Protein sequence: CASSLQQSNTEAFF.

The chain recombines TRBV24-1 with TRBJ1-2, with a possible D match to TRBD1 (6 bases). Trimming left V 1 base short and J 13 bases short, with 12 bases between. The germline gives CDR1 KGHDR, CDR2 SFDVKD. The CDR3 is 12 residues long. This chain's CDR3 is CATSDLTGIRTF. The CDR3 bases are TGTGCCACCAGTGATTTAACAGGGATTCGCACCTTC.

This chain connects TRBV27 to TRBJ1-5; D might be TRBD1 (5 bases). Germline loops: CDR1 MNHEY, CDR2 SMNVEV (reference sequence). This CDR3 spans 16 amino acids. The V end was cut by 1 base, the J end by 2 bases, with 12 bases between. The CDR3 loop reads CASSLWAGLGNQPQHF. The CDR3 region has the DNA TGTGCCAGCAGTTTATGGGCAGGGCTGGGCAATCAGCCCCAGCATTTT.

This chain connects TRBV6-5 to TRBJ1-2, with a possible D match to TRBD1 (5 bases). Deletions cut 2 bases from V and 2 bases from J, with 6 bases between. This CDR3 region has 13 residues. From germline, CDR1 is MNHEY and CDR2 SVGAGI. In DNA form, the CDR3 reads TGTGCCAGCAGTTACGACAGAAACTATGGCTACACCTTC. This sequence encodes CASSYDRNYGYTF.

This clone was picked up one time. CDR3 sequence (DNA): TGTGCCAGCACGTTACAGGATTTCGGTTCCGAGCAGTACTTC. This sequence encodes CASTLQDFGSEQYF. V is TRBV28 and J is TRBJ2-7; TRBD1 might be the D (5 bases). The CDR3 loop spans 14 amino acids. V was cut by 7 bases and J by 6 bases, with 19 bases left in between. The germline gives CDR1 MDHEN, CDR2 SYDVKM.

In this sample, this clone turned up once. This chain links TRBV28 with TRBJ2-3; no firm D call. Looked up from germline, CDR1 is MDHEN and CDR2 is SYDVKM. V lost 3 bases and J lost 4, with 17 bases in between. This CDR3 region has 16 residues. Written as DNA, the CDR3 is TGTGCCAGCAGTTTGCCGTACACGGGTGAGGCAGATACGCAGTATTTT. Its protein product is CASSLPYTGEADTQYF. The full variable domain, with the rest looked up from reference TRBV28 and TRBJ2-3, is DVKVTQSSRYLVKRTGEKVFLECVQDMDHENMFWYRQDPGLGLRLIYFSYDVKMKEKGDIPEGYSVSREKKERFSLILESASTNQTSMYLCASSLPYTGEADTQYFGPGTRLTVL.

The V and J genes are TRBV4-1 and TRBJ1-2; possible D gene TRBD1, 5 bases. The V and J ends lost 3 bases and 4 bases respectively, with 18 bases between them. The CDR3 loop spans 16 amino acids. Germline V gene sequence: CDR1 MGHRA, CDR2 YSYEKL. The CDR3 DNA reads as TGCGCCAGCAGCCATCCCGAAACAGGAATCGGCTATGGCTACACCTTC. Translation gives CASSHPETGIGYGYTF.

The chain is built from TRBV7-6 and TRBJ2-7; 9 bases align to TRBD2. The length of the CDR3 is 15 residues. J gave up 3 bases and V 3 bases, and 6 bases lay outside the gene matches. Germline V CDR1 and CDR2: SGHVS, FNYEAQ. The CDR3 DNA reads as TGTGCCAGCAGCTTGGGAGCGGGGGGAAACTACGAGCAGTACTTC. This sequence encodes CASSLGAGGNYEQYF.

This clone was counted a single time. The chain joins TRBV4-3 to TRBJ2-7, with D possibly TRBD1 on 5 matching bases. In germline, CDR1 is LGHNA, CDR2 YSLEER. This CDR3 contains 16 residues. The V gene lost 4 bases and the J gene lost 5 bases, with 21 bases spanning the gap. CDR3 region: CASSPRWQGLVNEQYF. The CDR3 DNA is TGCGCCAGCAGCCCTAGGTGGCAGGGTCTGGTTAACGAGCAGTACTTC.

The V and J genes are TRBV5-6 and TRBJ1-4; 7 nucleotides align to TRBD1. V gave up 3 bases and J gave up 0 bases; unmatched junction bases: 8. The length of the CDR3 is 17 residues. Germline V lookup: CDR1 SGHDT, CDR2 YYEEEE. CDR3 residues: CASSSFDRDATNEKLFF. Written as DNA, the CDR3 is TGTGCCAGCAGCTCCTTTGACAGGGATGCAACTAATGAAAAACTGTTTTTT.

V usage is TRBV7-2 and J usage is TRBJ1-2, with D hard to call. The CDR3 is made up of 15 amino acids. Germline loops: CDR1 SGHTA, CDR2 FQGNSA. Between the trimmed V and J ends, which lost 1 base and 2 bases, there was a span of 11 bases. CDR3 sequence reads: CASSLETGVNYGYTF. DNA for the CDR3: TGTGCCAGCAGCTTAGAGACCGGGGTAAACTATGGCTACACCTTC. Full variable domain (outside the CDR3, taken from reference TRBV7-2 and TRBJ1-2): GAGVSQSPSNKVTEKGKDVELRCDPISGHTALYWYRQSLGQGLEFLIYFQGNSAPDKSGLPSDRFSAERTGGSVSTLTIQRTQQEDSAVYLCASSLETGVNYGYTFGSGTRLTVV.

The J gene is TRBJ2-7, the V gene TRBV6-2 or TRBV6-3, with 9 bases fitting TRBD1. CDR3 length: 14 amino acids. V shed 2 bases and J 7 bases; nucleotides not matched to a gene: 6. Germline-derived CDR1 and CDR2 are MNHEY and SVGEGT. Here the CDR3 reads CASSYTGTGWEQYF. In DNA form, the CDR3 reads TGTGCCAGCAGTTACACCGGGACAGGGTGGGAGCAGTACTTC.

Comment on this clone: The sample holds other DNA sequences that translate to the same CDR3. The chain couples TRBV3-1 (or the pseudogene TRBV3-2) to TRBJ1-1, with D hard to call. The CDR3 sequence is 14 residues long. Germline V lookup: CDR1 LGHDT, CDR2 YNNKEL (reference sequence). V was trimmed by 1 base and J by 1 base, leaving 7 bases between them. CDR3 region: CASSQGGGNTEAFF. For the CDR3, the DNA is TGTGCCAGCAGCCAAGGAGGAGGGAACACTGAAGCTTTCTTT.

This CDR3 is CASSQEKPTNTGELFF. CDR3 sequence (DNA): TGTGCCAGCAGCCAAGAAAAGCCTACGAACACCGGGGAGCTGTTTTTT. V gene TRBV14 combines with J gene TRBJ2-2, with D unclear. The germline V gene encodes CDR1 SGHDN and CDR2 FVKESK. Trimming stripped 0 bases from V and 0 bases from J, with 8 bases between. The CDR3 runs to 16 residues.